This T cell receptor beta chain was identified during a study of molecular identifiers for immune sequencing clone quantification. Overall study: Replicate RNA came from about 20,000 or 100,000 naive CD8 cells and was split five ways, and four parts were sequenced.

Bulk TCR libraries used previously described methods and listed TCR primers. TCRdb recomputed calls from the PCR reads with MiXCR, one row per CDR3 protein. There are approximately 670,000 distinct CDR3 sequences in the sample; 15% to 20% occur only once, and 0.85% lies in the top ten. Notes on this clonotype: As yet, its antigen is unknown.

V was trimmed by 1 base and J by 10 bases, leaving 9 bases between them. The CDR3 spans 12 residues. The germline CDR1 and CDR2 sequences are SGHKS and YYEKEE (reference sequence). Whole-study results and caveats: Clonotypes surpassing 20 RNA copies contained over 99% of effector molecules, versus under 1% in naive cells.

This chain connects TRBV5-5 to TRBJ2-1, with D unclear. Sequencing was carried out using naive CD8+ T cells from blood, with Jurkat cell RNA spiked in. Subset defined: FACS-sorted CD8+CD4-CCR7+CD45RA+ naive T cells. This sequence originates from a human donor in good health. Some libraries in this study had Jurkat cell RNA spiked in. Here the CDR3 reads CASSLTGREQFF. CDR3 in DNA: TGTGCCAGCAGCTTGACTGGCCGGGAGCAGTTCTTC.